This T cell receptor beta chain was recorded in a study of blood T cell repertoires in COVID-19. At the level of the study: Sites in the United States, Italy and Spain provided acute and convalescent COVID-19 samples.

The authors' processing: From reference gene primer amplification, estimates of nucleated cell counts were derived. The method was immunoSEQ multiplex PCR; TCRdb's version includes in-frame clones alone and lacks a portion of them. V, J and clone size are taken as reported in that table, and D and trimming were inferred from the DNA itself. The sample contains 80,000 to 100,000 clones, roughly 80% of which appear only once. V dropped 5 bases and J dropped 5; count of bases not matched to a gene: 9. Germline CDR1 and CDR2: SGHAT and FQNNGV. There are 15 residues in the CDR3. This chain uses TRBV11-2 with TRBJ2-5, with 9 positions matching TRBD2. The sequencing input was peripheral blood. This clonotype originated in a woman older than 75 with active or convalescent COVID-19. CDR3 protein: CASSLGLAGRETQYF. The CDR3 nucleotides are TGTGCCAGCAGCCTCGGGCTAGCGGGACGGGAGACCCAGTACTTC.